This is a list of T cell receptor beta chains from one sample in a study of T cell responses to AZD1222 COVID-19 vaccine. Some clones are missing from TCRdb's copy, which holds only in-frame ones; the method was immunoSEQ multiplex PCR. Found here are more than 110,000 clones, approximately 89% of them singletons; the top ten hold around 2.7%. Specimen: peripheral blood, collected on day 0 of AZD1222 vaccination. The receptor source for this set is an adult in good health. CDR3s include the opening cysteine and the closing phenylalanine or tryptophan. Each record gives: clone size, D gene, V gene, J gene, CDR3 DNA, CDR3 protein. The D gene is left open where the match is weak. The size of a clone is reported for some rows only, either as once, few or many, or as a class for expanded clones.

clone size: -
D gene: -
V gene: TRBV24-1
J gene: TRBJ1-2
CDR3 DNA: TGTGCCACCAGTGACTGGACCGAGAACTATGGCTACACCTTC
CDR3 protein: CATSDWTENYGYTF

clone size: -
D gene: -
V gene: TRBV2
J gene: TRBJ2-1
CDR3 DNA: TGTGCCAGCACCCCGAGGCTGGGATCCTACAATGAGCAGTTCTTC
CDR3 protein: CASTPRLGSYNEQFF

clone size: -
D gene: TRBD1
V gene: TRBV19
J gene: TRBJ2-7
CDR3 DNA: TGTGCCAGTAGCCCATCTCAGGGGGAGGAGCAGTACTTC
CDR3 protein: CASSPSQGEEQYF

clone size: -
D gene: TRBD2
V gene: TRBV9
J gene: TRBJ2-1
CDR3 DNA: TGTGCCAGCAGCCCCGGACTAGCTTCCTACAATGAGCAGTTCTTC
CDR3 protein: CASSPGLASYNEQFF

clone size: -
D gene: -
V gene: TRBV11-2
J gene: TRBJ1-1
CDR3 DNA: TGTGCCAGCAGCTTTAATTATCATACCGGCACCAAGAACACTGAAGCTTTCTTT
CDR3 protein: CASSFNYHTGTKNTEAFF

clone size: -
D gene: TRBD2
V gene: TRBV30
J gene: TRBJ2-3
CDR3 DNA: TGTGCCTGGGAGGCTAAGACTAGCTGGCGCACAGATACGCAGTATTTT
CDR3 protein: CAWEAKTSWRTDTQYF

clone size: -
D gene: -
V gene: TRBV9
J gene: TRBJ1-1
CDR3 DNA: TGTGCCAGCAGTACGATAGTCGGGAACACTGAAGCTTTCTTT
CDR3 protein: CASSTIVGNTEAFF

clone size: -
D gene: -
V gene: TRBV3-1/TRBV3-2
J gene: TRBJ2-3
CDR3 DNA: TGTGCCAGCAGCCAAGGGCTAGAAGATACGCAGTATTTT
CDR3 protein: CASSQGLEDTQYF

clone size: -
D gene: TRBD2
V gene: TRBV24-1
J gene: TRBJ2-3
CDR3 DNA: TGTGCCACCTCAGATCCGGGACTAGCGACAGATACGCAGTATTTT
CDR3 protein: CATSDPGLATDTQYF

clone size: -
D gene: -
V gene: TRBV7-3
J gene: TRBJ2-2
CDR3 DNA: TGTGCCAGCAGCTTAACCGGAGGACGGGCGATCACCGGGGAGCTGTTTTTT
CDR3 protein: CASSLTGGRAITGELFF

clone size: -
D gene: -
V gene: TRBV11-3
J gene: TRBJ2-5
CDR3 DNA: TGTGCCAGCAGCCCCGGGATCCCCTCACAAGAGACCCAGTACTTC
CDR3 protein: CASSPGIPSQETQYF

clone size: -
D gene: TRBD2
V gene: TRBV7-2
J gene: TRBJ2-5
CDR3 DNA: TGTGCCAGCAGCTTAGTGGGGGGACTAGCGGTTCAAGAGACCCAGTACTTC
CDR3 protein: CASSLVGGLAVQETQYF

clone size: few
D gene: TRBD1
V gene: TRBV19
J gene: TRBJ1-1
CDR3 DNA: TGTGCCAGCAGGGAGACAGGGTGGATGAACACTGAAGCTTTCTTT
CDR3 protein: CASRETGWMNTEAFF

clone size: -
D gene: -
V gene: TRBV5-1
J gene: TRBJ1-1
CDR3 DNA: TGCGCCAGCAGCTTGGTGTCCACGGGGTTAGCTTTCTTT
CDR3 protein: CASSLVSTGLAFF

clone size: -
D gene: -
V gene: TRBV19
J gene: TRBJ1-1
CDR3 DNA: TGTGCCAGTAGCGCGGTGGGGGGGGCTTTCTTT
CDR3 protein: CASSAVGGAFF

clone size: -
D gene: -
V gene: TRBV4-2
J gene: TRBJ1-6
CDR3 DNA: TGTGCCAGCAGCCTGGCGGAGAATTCACCCCTCCACTTT
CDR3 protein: CASSLAENSPLHF

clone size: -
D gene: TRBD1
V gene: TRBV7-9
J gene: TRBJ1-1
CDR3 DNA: TGTGCCAGCAGCTCCCGACAGGGGGCGAGCACTGAAGCTTTCTTT
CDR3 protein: CASSSRQGASTEAFF

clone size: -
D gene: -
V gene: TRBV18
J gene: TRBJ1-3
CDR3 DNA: TGTGCCAGCTCACCAGGTTTGGCGGGCTTCTCTGGAAACACCATATATTTT
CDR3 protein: CASSPGLAGFSGNTIYF

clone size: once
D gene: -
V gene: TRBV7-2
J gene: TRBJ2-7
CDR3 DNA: TGTGCCAGCAGCTTAGATTTCGACTCCTACGAGCAGTACTTC
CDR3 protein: CASSLDFDSYEQYF

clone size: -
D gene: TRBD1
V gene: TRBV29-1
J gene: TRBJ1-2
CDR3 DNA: TGCAGCGGATACGACAGGGCTAACTATGGCTACACCTTC
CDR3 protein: CSGYDRANYGYTF

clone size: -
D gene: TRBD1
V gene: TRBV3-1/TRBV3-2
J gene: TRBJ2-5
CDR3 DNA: TGTGCCAGCAGCCAAGGACAGGGGCGACAGACCCAGTACTTC
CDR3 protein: CASSQGQGRQTQYF

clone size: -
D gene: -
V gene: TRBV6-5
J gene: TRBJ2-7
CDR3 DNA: TGTGCCAGCAGCTCGAAGGGGTACTCCTACGAGCAGTACTTC
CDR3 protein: CASSSKGYSYEQYF

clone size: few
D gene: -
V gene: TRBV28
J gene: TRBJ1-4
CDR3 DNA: TGTGCCAGCAGTTTGCATGGGTCGGTAGCTAATGAAAAACTGTTTTTT
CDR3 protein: CASSLHGSVANEKLFF

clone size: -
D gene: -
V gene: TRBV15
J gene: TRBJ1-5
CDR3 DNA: TGTGCCACCAGTCCAGGGTTAAATCAGCCCCAGCATTTT
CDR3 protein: CATSPGLNQPQHF